This TCR beta chain stems from a study of shared clonotypes between healthy human individuals. Study-level findings and limits: Although depth was large, rarefaction showed that sequencing of the sorted subsets was incomplete. The study generally estimated greater richness for naive than memory subsets.

This clone was seen just once. No antigen is known for it. In the original workflow: Filtering was not the same, since immunoSEQ gave junction-only sequences without quality scores. The data were produced by immunoSEQ multiplex PCR, yet TCRdb's version contains in-frame clones alone and is incomplete. That table supplies the V and J calls and clone size; D and trimming were determined from the DNA. The repertoire holds 1 million to 1.3 million clones, with 75% to 85% as singletons. This CDR3 spans 13 amino acids. Germline trimming cut 10 bases from V and 6 bases from J; bases unmatched to any gene: 8. CDR1 LNHNV and CDR2 YYDKDF come from the germline V gene (reference sequence).

The rearrangement links TRBV15 to TRBJ2-1; the match to TRBD1 covers 8 bases. The sample comprised memory CD4+ T cells from PBMCs. Noted subset: CD45RA-negative fraction. This TCR was sampled from a man younger than 35 in good health. Some clones in this sample may be carry-over from other donors' samples. The CDR3 reads CAIGQGNFNEQFF. The DNA of the CDR3 is TGTGCCATAGGACAGGGCAATTTCAATGAGCAGTTCTTC.